The following is a TCR beta chain sequence with its context. Its specificity is not known. A single record per CDR3 protein comes from TCRdb applying MiXCR to the PCR reads. Here the sample spans 550,000 to 750,000 distinct CDR3 sequences, approximately 20% being singletons. The sample originates from a study of molecular identifiers for immune sequencing clone quantification. Regarding the study as a whole: Over 97% of effector molecules, but under 1% in naive cells, were held by clones with more than 20 RNA copies.

The germline V gene has CDR1 MNHEY and CDR2 SMNVEV (reference sequence). CDR3 length equals 19 residues. V was pared by 6 bases and J by 0 bases, with 14 bases of the junction left unmatched. The sequence was obtained from a human donor in good health. Some libraries in this study had Jurkat cell RNA spiked in. This chain uses TRBV27 with TRBJ2-1; TRBD2 agrees at 10 bases. Sequencing input: naive CD8+ T cells from blood, with Jurkat cell RNA spiked in. Subset here: FACS-sorted CD8+CD4-CCR7+CD45RA+ naive T cells. The CDR3 coding sequence is TGTGCCAGCAGCCCGGTGGTACTAGCGGGACTGAGCTCCTACAATGAGCAGTTCTTC. It codes for CASSPVVLAGLSSYNEQFF.